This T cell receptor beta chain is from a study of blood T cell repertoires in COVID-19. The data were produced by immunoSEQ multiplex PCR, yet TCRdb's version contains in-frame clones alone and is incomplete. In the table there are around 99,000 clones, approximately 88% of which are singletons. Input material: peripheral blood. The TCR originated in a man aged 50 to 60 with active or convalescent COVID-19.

The CDR3: CASNLSDRGKEAFF. CDR3 nucleotides: TGTGCCAGCAACTTATCGGACAGGGGGAAGGAAGCTTTCTTT. The chain has TRBV6-6 and TRBJ1-1, with 10 bases lining up with TRBD1. The CDR3 has 14 amino acids. Germline V gives CDR1 MNHNY, CDR2 SVGAGI (reference sequence). The J segment lost 8 bases and the V segment lost 7 bases, leaving 10 bases of the junction unmatched.